A single sample is the source of the 20 T cell receptor beta chains below, sequenced in a study of human T cells and chemical hapten exposure. This sample's time point: patch test 1, 2 weeks after DPC sensitization. Treatment indicated: therapeutic diphenylcyclopropenone sensitization with weekly scalp DPC. TCRdb reprocessed the RACE reads with MiXCR, giving one entry per CDR3 protein. The sample records about 340,000 distinct CDR3 sequences, around 7% being singletons. The sample here was whole blood, taken in connection with sensitization to the hapten diphenylcyclopropenone (DPC). The receptors come from a woman in her late teens or twenties with alopecia areata. Some clones in this sample may be carry-over from other donors' samples.

This clonotype was observed many times. The V gene is TRBV2, the J gene TRBJ2-5; the D gene could be TRBD1 or TRBD2 (5 bases each). The CDR3 is 15 amino acids. Trimming took 2 bases from V and 5 from J, leaving 15 bases between them. Germline CDR1 SNHLY, CDR2 FYNNEI. The CDR3 loop is CASSERWGTGETQYF. In DNA, the CDR3 is TGTGCCAGCAGTGAAAGGTGGGGGACCGGGGAGACCCAGTACTTC.

This clonotype occurred many times. V gene TRBV6-2 or TRBV6-3 combines with J gene TRBJ1-1; possibly TRBD1 for D (5 bases). CDR3 length: 15 residues. CDR1 is MNHEY and CDR2 is SVGEGT in the germline V gene. The ends were cut back, 0 bases at V and 2 bases at J, with 10 bases in the middle. DNA for the CDR3: TGTGCCAGCAGTTACTCGTGGGGCAAAAACACTGAAGCTTTCTTT. It is translated as CASSYSWGKNTEAFF.

This clonotype was observed many times. This chain uses TRBV5-1 with TRBJ2-5; tentative D call: TRBD2 (6 bases). Germline assignment: CDR1 SGHRS and CDR2 YFSETQ. This CDR3 spans 17 amino acids. V lost 0 bases to trimming and J lost 5 bases, with 20 bases between them. The CDR3 DNA reads as TGCGCCAGCAGCTTGGAGGTCCGAGACGTAGCGGCTGAGACCCAGTACTTC. Amino acid sequence: CASSLEVRDVAAETQYF.

This clonotype was seen more than once but under ten times. V usage is TRBV3-1 and J usage is TRBJ2-3; maybe TRBD1 (6 bases). Trimming removed 4 bases at V and 0 bases at J, with 11 bases between. There are 15 residues in the CDR3. CDR1 LGHDT and CDR2 YNNKEL come from the germline V gene (reference sequence). The CDR3 DNA reads as TGTGCCAGCAGCCGACCGACAGGAAGCACAGATACGCAGTATTTT. Translated: CASSRPTGSTDTQYF.

Comments on this clonotype: A much larger clonotype is one base distant, so this may be a read error. This rearrangement joins TRBV3-1 to TRBJ1-6; D perhaps matches TRBD1 (5 bases). Germline V CDR1 and CDR2: LGHDT, YNNKEL (reference sequence). Trimming cost V 1 base and J 5 bases, with 9 bases left between them. The CDR3 contains 15 residues. The chain's CDR3 is CASSQGQNNNSPLHF. The CDR3 coding sequence is TGTGCCAGCAGCCAAGGACAGAACAATAATTCACCCCTCCACTTT. Variable domain in full (rest from reference TRBV3-1 and TRBJ1-6): DTAVSQTPKYLVTQMGNDKSIKCEQNLGHDTMYWYKQDSKKFLKIMFSYNNKELIINETVPNRFSPKSPDKAHLNLHINSLELGDSAVYFCASSQGQNNNSPLHFGNGTRLTVT.

This clonotype showed up just a few times. A much bigger clone sits one base away, suggesting this may be a read error. The V gene is TRBV2, the J gene TRBJ2-5; no clear D gene. Looked up from germline, CDR1 is SNHLY and CDR2 is FYNNEI. The length of the CDR3 is 12 residues. Trimming shortened V by 2 bases and J by 2 bases, and 3 bases separated the two germline ends. The CDR3: CASSETQETQYF. In nucleotides, the CDR3 is TGTGCCAGCAGTGAAACTCAAGAGACCCAGTACTTC.

A few counts support this clonotype. This sequence joins TRBV4-3 and TRBJ2-7; the D call may be TRBD1 or TRBD2 (5 bases each). This CDR3 is built from 16 residues. V lost 4 bases, J lost 5 bases, and 21 bases lay in between. CDR1 LGHNA and CDR2 YSLEER come from the germline V gene. The CDR3 here is CASSPGLGEPQDEQYF. CDR3 in DNA: TGCGCCAGCAGCCCAGGGCTGGGGGAACCTCAAGACGAGCAGTACTTC.

This clonotype was seen a handful of times. The rearrangement uses TRBV20-1 and TRBJ2-5; 12 nucleotides agree with TRBD2. There are 15 residues in the CDR3. J lost 2 bases, V lost 0 bases, and 1 base had no gene match. The germline CDR1 and CDR2 sequences are DFQATT and SNEGSKA (reference sequence). The CDR3 region has the DNA TGCAGTGCTAGAGACGGGACTAGCGGGCAAGAGACCCAGTACTTC. Encoded protein: CSARDGTSGQETQYF.

This clonotype appeared a few times. V and J are TRBV20-1 and TRBJ2-7; D is unresolved. The ends were cut back, 5 bases at V and 0 bases at J, with 11 bases in the middle. The CDR3 is made up of 13 amino acids. CDR1 is DFQATT and CDR2 is SNEGSKA in the germline V gene (reference sequence). CDR3 protein: CSARLDRSYEQYF. In nucleotides, the CDR3 is TGCAGTGCTCGGCTAGATCGCTCCTACGAGCAGTACTTC.

This clonotype was seen ten or more times. The chain is built from TRBV6-2 or TRBV6-3 and TRBJ1-4, with D unclear. CDR3 length equals 13 residues. The germline V gene encodes CDR1 MNHEY and CDR2 SVGEGT. The ends were cut back, 2 bases at V and 10 bases at J, with 11 bases in the middle. CDR3 nucleotide sequence: TGTGCCAGCAGTTACGGCGCTTCTGGAAAACTGTTTTTT. It translates to CASSYGASGKLFF.

V is TRBV3-1 and J is TRBJ1-4; unclear D gene. Germline assignment: CDR1 LGHDT and CDR2 YNNKEL (reference sequence). V dropped 3 bases and J dropped 4 bases, with 12 bases sitting between them. The CDR3 covers 15 residues. CDR3 DNA sequence: TGTGCCAGCAGCCAGTCCGGCAGCTATAATGAAAAACTGTTTTTT. This translates into CASSQSGSYNEKLFF.

There are many counts of this clonotype. The chain links TRBV6-1 to TRBJ2-1, with 13 bases fitting TRBD2. The CDR3 contains 17 residues. V was pared by 2 bases and J by 6 bases, with 7 bases of the junction left unmatched. Germline CDR1 MNHNS, CDR2 SASEGT. The CDR3 protein is CASSEILAGGYSNEQFF. Here the CDR3 DNA reads TGTGCCAGCAGTGAAATACTAGCGGGGGGGTACAGCAATGAGCAGTTCTTC.

This clonotype was seen many times. The chain couples TRBV18 to TRBJ1-2; tentative D call: TRBD1 (5 bases). Germline CDR1 KGHSH, CDR2 LQKENI. Trimming removed 0 bases from V and 8 bases from J, with 16 bases in between. CDR3 length: 15 residues. The CDR3 spells CASSPPGGVAEGYTF. The CDR3 coding sequence is TGTGCCAGCTCACCACCGGGAGGGGTTGCGGAAGGCTACACCTTC.

This chain connects TRBV7-9 to TRBJ2-1; D is perhaps TRBD2 (5 bases). V lost 3 bases to trimming and J lost 5 bases, with 17 bases between them. Germline assignment: CDR1 SEHNR and CDR2 FQNEAQ (reference sequence). This CDR3 comprises 16 residues. CDR3 region: CASSFRGNRAHNEQFF. The CDR3 DNA reads as TGTGCCAGCAGCTTTAGAGGGAACCGGGCCCACAATGAGCAGTTCTTC.

At least ten counts were recorded for this clonotype. This chain connects TRBV28 to TRBJ2-2, with D maybe TRBD1 (6 bases). V was shortened by 6 bases and J by 6 bases, with 14 bases between the two germline ends. Germline-derived CDR1 and CDR2 are MDHEN and SYDVKM. The CDR3 extends over 14 amino acids. The CDR3, as DNA: TGTGCCAGCAGCCCATTGGGGGCCCCCGGGGAGCTGTTTTTT. It codes for CASSPLGAPGELFF.

This clonotype was seen only a few times. The rearrangement uses TRBV7-9 and TRBJ2-3, with 8 bases that match TRBD1. There are 17 residues in the CDR3. Germline V gene sequence: CDR1 SEHNR, CDR2 FQNEAQ (reference sequence). V shed 1 base and J 5 bases; nucleotides not matched to a gene: 11. The CDR3, as DNA: TGTGCCAGCAGCTTAGTGGTATTGCCAGGGGGCGAAGATACGCAGTATTTT. Translating gives CASSLVVLPGGEDTQYF.

This clonotype was seen at least ten times. The gene calls are TRBV4-1 and TRBJ1-5; D gene unclear. Germline CDR1 is MGHRA and CDR2 is YSYEKL. The CDR3 has 18 residues. Trimming took off 1 base at V and 0 bases at J, with 16 bases between the two ends. The CDR3 bases are TGCGCCAGCAGCCAAGTAAGGGCCGGATCTTATAGCAATCAGCCCCAGCATTTT. As protein: CASSQVRAGSYSNQPQHF.

This clonotype was observed a few times. This sequence joins TRBV7-9 and TRBJ2-3; 9 bases map to TRBD1. V lost 5 bases, J lost 3 bases, and 9 bases stayed unmatched. Germline V gene data show CDR1 as SEHNR and CDR2 as FQNEAQ (reference sequence). This CDR3 has 16 residues. The CDR3: CASSPRGTGKTDTQYF. The CDR3 nucleotides read TGTGCCAGCAGCCCGCGGGGGACAGGGAAGACAGATACGCAGTATTTT.

This clonotype was observed a few times. This sequence joins TRBV12-3 or TRBV12-4 and TRBJ2-2; D not resolved. The CDR3 length is 13 residues. The V end was cut by 7 bases, the J end by 7 bases, with 13 bases between. The CDR3 reads CASTITPGGELFF. The CDR3 nucleotides are TGTGCCAGCACCATAACGCCGGGCGGGGAGCTGTTTTTT.

This clonotype was found many times. This chain joins TRBV4-2 and TRBJ2-1; 8 bases align to TRBD2. This CDR3 spans 15 amino acids. Germline V lookup: CDR1 LGHNA, CDR2 YNFKEQ. Trimming at V came to 1 base and at J to 8 bases, leaving 7 bases not matched to a gene. The CDR3 region is CASSQGVAGNDEQFF. CDR3 DNA sequence: TGTGCCAGCAGCCAAGGGGTAGCGGGGAACGATGAGCAGTTCTTC.